The rows below give T cell receptor beta chains drawn from one sample of a study of shared T cell receptors in the human thymus. TCRdb keeps only in-frame clones here, not all; method: immunoSEQ multiplex PCR. The sample lists about 380,000 clones; approximately 95% were seen once. The sample taken for sequencing was thymocytes. Source of these receptors: a human donor. The CDR3 runs from the conserved cysteine through the conserved F or W. The D gene is left open where the match is weak. The size field is filled for only some rows; it gives once, few, many or a size class.

TRBJ2-1 | - | TRBV29-1 | - | TGCAGCGATCATGTTTGGGGGGACAATGAGCAGTTCTTC | CSDHVWGDNEQFF
TRBJ2-1 | - | TRBV11-3 | - | TGTGCCAGCAGCTTAGACGGGGCGAGAACCTACAATGAGCAGTTCTTC | CASSLDGARTYNEQFF
TRBJ2-1 | - | TRBV15 | - | TGTGCCACCAGCTTGCTGACTAGTCCAAATTGGAGCTCCTACAATGAGCAGTTCTTC | CATSLLTSPNWSSYNEQFF
TRBJ1-1 | - | TRBV28 | - | TGTGCCAGTAACTCAGTAAACACTGAAGCTTTCTTT | CASNSVNTEAFF
TRBJ1-2 | - | TRBV27 | - | TGTGCCAGCAGTTTCGTGACCCGGGACGGTAACTATGGCTACACCTTC | CASSFVTRDGNYGYTF
TRBJ2-3 | - | TRBV6-6 | TRBD2 | TGTGCCAGCAGCCCTGAGGCTAGCGGGAGGGATACGCAGTATTTT | CASSPEASGRDTQYF
TRBJ2-1 | - | TRBV2 | - | TGTGCCAGCAGCCCGAGGAGGGGAGATGAGCAGTTCTTC | CASSPRRGDEQFF
TRBJ2-2 | - | TRBV10-3 | TRBD2 | TGTGCCATCAGTGAGCCTAACCCGGGACTAGCGAACTTAGCGAACACCGGGGAGCTGTTTTTT | CAISEPNPGLANLANTGELFF
TRBJ1-2 | - | TRBV5-8 | TRBD1 | TGTGCCAGCAGCTTGAAGCGGACAGGGGGGCTAGGCTATGGCTACACCTTC | CASSLKRTGGLGYGYTF
TRBJ1-1 | once | TRBV7-6 | TRBD1 | TGTGCCAGCAGCTTAGGGACAGGGAACACTGAAGCTTTCTTT | CASSLGTGNTEAFF
TRBJ1-1 | - | TRBV11-2 | - | TGTGCCAGCACCGGGGTCGTTTCGGACACTGAAGCTTTCTTT | CASTGVVSDTEAFF
TRBJ2-1 | - | TRBV7-6 | TRBD2 | TGTGCCAGCAGCGCCGGGGCTAGCGGGAGATTATATGAGCAGTTCTTC | CASSAGASGRLYEQFF
TRBJ1-2 | few | TRBV6-6 | - | TGTGCCAGCAGCCAATGCCGTAGGGATGGCTACACCTTC | CASSQCRRDGYTF
TRBJ1-3 | - | TRBV7-6 | - | TGTGCCAGCAGCTTAGGACATCGGTCTGCTGGAAACACCATATATTTT | CASSLGHRSAGNTIYF
TRBJ2-7 | - | TRBV18 | TRBD2 | TGTGCCAGCTCACCACAGCGGGAGACCTACGAGCAGTACTTC | CASSPQRETYEQYF
TRBJ2-7 | - | TRBV5-1 | TRBD1 | TGCGCCAGCAGCTTACCGGGACAGGGGATCTACGAGCAGTACTTC | CASSLPGQGIYEQYF
TRBJ2-7 | - | TRBV29-1 | TRBD1 | TGCAGCGTTGACCCAGGGGGCTCCTACGAGCAGTACTTC | CSVDPGGSYEQYF
TRBJ2-1 | - | TRBV7-8 | - | TGTGCCAGCAGCCCACTTCCCTCGACGCGTGAGCAGTTCTTC | CASSPLPSTREQFF
TRBJ1-2 | - | TRBV25-1 | TRBD1 | TGTGCCAGCACCCTCGGGACAGGGGGCGACTATGGCTACACCTTC | CASTLGTGGDYGYTF
TRBJ2-7 | - | TRBV28 | - | TGTGCCAGCAGTCGTGGAGAATCCTACGAGCAGTACTTC | CASSRGESYEQYF
TRBJ2-2 | - | TRBV7-2 | - | TGTGCCAGCAGCATGGGACCCAAGGGGTCCGGGGAGCTGTTTTTT | CASSMGPKGSGELFF
TRBJ1-1 | - | TRBV7-8 | TRBD1 | TGTGCCAGCACCTTACAGGGGGTGACTGAAGCTTTCTTT | CASTLQGVTEAFF
TRBJ2-4 | - | TRBV9 | - | TGTGTCAGCAGCGGCCCCGGGGTAAGGGGCATTCAGTACTTC | CVSSGPGVRGIQYF
TRBJ2-7 | - | TRBV11-2 | TRBD2 | TGTGCCAGCAGTTACCGCGGGGGGGGTTACGAGCAGTACTTC | CASSYRGGGYEQYF
TRBJ2-3 | - | TRBV28 | TRBD1 | TGTGCCAGCAGTTTATGCCGGGACAGGGTCACAGATACGCAGTATTTT | CASSLCRDRVTDTQYF
TRBJ1-1 | - | TRBV4-1 | - | TGCGCCAGCAGCCAAGGAGACCCTAACATAGCTGAAGCTTTCTTT | CASSQGDPNIAEAFF
TRBJ2-1 | - | TRBV15 | TRBD2 | TGTGCCACCAGCAGAGGCACTAGCGGGAGGGCCTCCTGCAATGAGCAGTTCTTC | CATSRGTSGRASCNEQFF
TRBJ2-1 | - | TRBV5-6 | TRBD2 | TGTGCCAGCAGCGCCACTACGCAGCGGGGGCAATACAATGAGCAGTTCTTC | CASSATTQRGQYNEQFF
TRBJ2-4 | - | TRBV23-1 | TRBD1 | TGCGCCAGCGGAGACAGGGTCATAGCCAAAAACATTCAGTACTTC | CASGDRVIAKNIQYF
TRBJ2-3 | - | TRBV18 | - | TGTGCCAGCCGGCCTCGGGGCCGCTTCTCTAGCACAGATACGCAGTATTTT | CASRPRGRFSSTDTQYF
TRBJ2-7 | - | TRBV7-2 | - | TGTGCCAGCAGCCAATACTACGAGCAGTACTTC | CASSQYYEQYF
TRBJ1-1 | - | TRBV5-5 | - | TGTGCCAGCAGCTCGGAAGCTTTGAACACTGAAGCTTTCTTT | CASSSEALNTEAFF
TRBJ1-1 | once | TRBV5-1 | TRBD1 | TGCGCCAGCAGCCGGGGACAGGGGGACTGGACTGAAGCTTTCTTT | CASSRGQGDWTEAFF
TRBJ2-5 | - | TRBV6-5 | TRBD1 | TGTGCCAGCAACAGGGGTTTAGAGGAGACCCAGTACTTC | CASNRGLEETQYF
TRBJ2-3 | once | TRBV11-2 | TRBD2 | TGTGCCAGCAGCCCCCGTACTAGCGGGAGCCCCCCAGATACGCAGTATTTT | CASSPRTSGSPPDTQYF
TRBJ2-1 | - | TRBV7-8 | - | TGTGCCACCCGGACCCCCCGCTCCTACAATGAGCAGTTCTTC | CATRTPRSYNEQFF
TRBJ2-7 | - | TRBV5-6 | - | TGTGCCAGCAGCCCCCCGGGCCTACCAAAAAGCTCCTACGAGCAGTACTTC | CASSPPGLPKSSYEQYF
TRBJ2-1 | - | TRBV30 | - | TGTGCCTGGAGTTGGAAGAATGAGCAGTTCTTC | CAWSWKNEQFF
TRBJ2-1 | - | TRBV11-3 | - | TGTGCCAGCAGCTTTAATTTCCCTAGCTCCTACAATGAGCAGTTCTTC | CASSFNFPSSYNEQFF
TRBJ1-2 | - | TRBV19 | - | TGTGCCAGTGATCTTAGACCGCAGCTTCCTTGGATCTATGGCTACACCTTC | CASDLRPQLPWIYGYTF
TRBJ2-5 | once | TRBV7-7 | - | TGTGCTAGCAGCTTAGTCTCGGGGACACAAGAGACCCAGTACTTC | CASSLVSGTQETQYF
TRBJ2-7 | - | TRBV7-3 | TRBD2 | TGTGCCAGCAGCTTACTTAGCGGGAGGATTTCTGGCGACGAGCAGTACTTC | CASSLLSGRISGDEQYF
TRBJ2-7 | - | TRBV9 | - | TGTGCCAGCAGCGTAAACTCGGGCAGGTCCTACGAGCAGTACTTC | CASSVNSGRSYEQYF
TRBJ2-7 | - | TRBV19 | - | TGTGCCAGTAGTATATGGGGGACTTACTACGAGCAGTACTTC | CASSIWGTYYEQYF
TRBJ2-1 | - | TRBV4-3 | - | TGCGCCAGCAGCCAAGAACCCGGGGCGGAGGCTTACAATGAGCAGTTCTTC | CASSQEPGAEAYNEQFF
TRBJ1-3 | - | TRBV15 | TRBD1 | TGTGCCACCAGCATCAAAGGGACAGGGGGACACTCTGGAAACACCATATATTTT | CATSIKGTGGHSGNTIYF
TRBJ2-1 | - | TRBV11-2 | - | TGTGCCAGCAGCTTAGAATTGAGGCGCAATGAGCAGTTCTTC | CASSLELRRNEQFF
TRBJ2-3 | - | TRBV28 | - | TGTGCCAGCAGTTTAGGCCCTAGCGGAGGGGGGACAGATACGCAGTATTTT | CASSLGPSGGGTDTQYF
TRBJ2-7 | - | TRBV23-1 | TRBD2 | TGCGCCAGCAGTCAATTAGGGACTAGCGGGTTTACCTCCTACGAGCAGTACTTC | CASSQLGTSGFTSYEQYF
TRBJ1-1 | - | TRBV7-9 | - | TGTGCCAGCAGCTTTGCAGGCCTGAGGGACACTGAAGCTTTCTTT | CASSFAGLRDTEAFF
TRBJ2-2 | - | TRBV6-1 | TRBD1 | TGTGCCAGCAGTGGAAACCGTACAGGGGGCTTGTACACCGGGGAGCTGTTTTTT | CASSGNRTGGLYTGELFF
TRBJ2-7 | - | TRBV28 | - | TGTGCCAGCAGTTTCACGGGGATCGAGGACGAGCAGTACTTC | CASSFTGIEDEQYF
TRBJ2-7 | - | TRBV28 | - | TGTGCCAGCAGCACCTGGGACGTTTCCTACGAGCAGTACTTC | CASSTWDVSYEQYF
TRBJ2-1 | - | TRBV9 | - | TGTGCCAGCAGCGCCGCAGTTAGGCTGAGCTCCTACAATGAGCAGTTCTTC | CASSAAVRLSSYNEQFF
TRBJ1-1 | - | TRBV2 | TRBD1 | TGTGCCAGCAGAGGGGGTGACAGGGTCCTGAGGAACACTGAAGCTTTCTTT | CASRGGDRVLRNTEAFF
TRBJ2-7 | - | TRBV5-5 | - | TGTGCCAGCAGCCCCCGACAGGGAGGGAACTATGACTTC | CASSPRQGGNYDF
TRBJ2-1 | - | TRBV11-1 | TRBD2 | TGTGCCAGCAGCCCCCGACTAGCGCCTAATGAGCAGTTCTTC | CASSPRLAPNEQFF
TRBJ2-6 | - | TRBV5-7 | - | TGTGCCAGCGTACAAAGTCGGGCCAACGTCCTGACTTTC | CASVQSRANVLTF
TRBJ2-2 | - | TRBV15 | - | TGTGCCACCAGCCCCCAAAGGGGGGGGGAGGCCTACCCGGCCGGGGAGCTGTTTTTT | CATSPQRGGEAYPAGELFF
TRBJ1-2 | - | TRBV28 | - | TGTGCCAGCAGTGTACCTCGATTGGGCCCGGGGAACAGGCGCCAAAACTATGGCTACACCTTC | CASSVPRLGPGNRRQNYGYTF